Listed here is a single T cell receptor (beta chain). This clone was seen more than once but under ten times. No antigen is known for it. Per-base qualities were not stored, and no clone one base away is much larger. The sample comes from a study of control samples from healthy donors and cancer patients (dated by TCRdb to 2020 to 2022). Based on the germline V gene, the CDR1 and CDR2 sequences are SGHTS and YDEGEE. Measured from the cysteine to the phenylalanine, the CDR3 is 13 residues long. Kept here is only the CDR3 DNA, which spans 39 bases and is read in frame from base 1. The junction carries 14 bases between V and J, which are trimmed by 2 bases and 12 bases respectively. The protocol used for the library was the immunoSEQ multiplex PCR assay. This is the immuneACCESS table as TCRdb keeps it, with only in-frame sequences that have V and J called. A part of the clones is gone; compared with another copy, unresolved V genes explain less than half, and the rest is unexplained. The sample table shows about 55,000 clones, and 88% are seen once. Together, the top ten hold about 3.5% of the sample.

The sample taken for sequencing was blood. The chain is made from TRBV5-8 and TRBJ1-4; matching of 5 bases hints at TRBD1 as the D gene. The receptor was isolated from a man over 45 in good health. The sequenced DNA: TGTGCCAGCAGCTTATACAGGACGGGAGAACTGTTTTTT. This encodes CASSLYRTGELFF.